This TCR beta chain appears in the sequencing data of a study of cytomegalovirus exposure and HLA in healthy donors. The table came from immunoSEQ multiplex PCR; TCRdb's copy has only in-frame clones and leaves some out. The sample includes 190,000 or so clones, 75% to 85% of them seen just once. The CDR3 consists of 16 residues. Per germline, CDR1 GTSNPN and CDR2 SVGIG (reference sequence). V was shortened by 3 bases and J by 2 bases, with 19 bases between the two germline ends. The origin of this receptor is a woman aged 25 to 39 in good health and CMV-seropositive. The sequenced sample was PBMCs. The chain has TRBV30 and TRBJ1-2; D call uncertain. This CDR3 is CAWRNVRTRENYGYTF. The CDR3 bases are TGTGCCTGGAGAAATGTGAGGACCCGGGAAAACTATGGCTACACCTTC.